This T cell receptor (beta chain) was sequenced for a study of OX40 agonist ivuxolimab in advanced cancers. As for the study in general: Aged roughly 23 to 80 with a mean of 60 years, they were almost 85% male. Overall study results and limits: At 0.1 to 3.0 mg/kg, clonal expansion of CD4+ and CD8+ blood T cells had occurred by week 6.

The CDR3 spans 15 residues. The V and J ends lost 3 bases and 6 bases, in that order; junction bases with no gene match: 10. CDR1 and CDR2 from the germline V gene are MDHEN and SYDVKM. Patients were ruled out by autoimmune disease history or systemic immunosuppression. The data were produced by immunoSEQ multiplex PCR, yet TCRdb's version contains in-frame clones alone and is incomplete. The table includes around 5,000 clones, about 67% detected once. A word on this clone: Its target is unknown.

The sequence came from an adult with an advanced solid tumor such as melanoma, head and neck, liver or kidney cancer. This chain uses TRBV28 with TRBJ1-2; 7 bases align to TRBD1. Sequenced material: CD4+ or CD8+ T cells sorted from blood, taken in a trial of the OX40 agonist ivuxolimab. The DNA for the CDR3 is TGTGCCAGCAGTTTCTCAAAGGGGGCAGGTGATGGCTACACCTTC. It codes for CASSFSKGAGDGYTF.